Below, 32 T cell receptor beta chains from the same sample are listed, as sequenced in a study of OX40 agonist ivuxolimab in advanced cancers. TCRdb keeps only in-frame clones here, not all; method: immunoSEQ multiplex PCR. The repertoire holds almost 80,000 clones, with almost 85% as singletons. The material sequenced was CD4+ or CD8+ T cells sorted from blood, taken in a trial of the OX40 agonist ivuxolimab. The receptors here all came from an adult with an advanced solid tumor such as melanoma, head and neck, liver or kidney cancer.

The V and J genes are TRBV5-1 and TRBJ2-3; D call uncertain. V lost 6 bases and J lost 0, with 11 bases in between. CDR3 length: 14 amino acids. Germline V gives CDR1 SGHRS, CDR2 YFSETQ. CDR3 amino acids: CASTLEPSTDTQYF. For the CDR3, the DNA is TGCGCCAGCACCCTGGAACCTAGCACAGATACGCAGTATTTT. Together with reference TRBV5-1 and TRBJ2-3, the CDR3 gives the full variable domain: KAGVTQTPRYLIKTRGQQVTLSCSPISGHRSVSWYQQTPGQGLQFLFEYFSETQRNKGNFPGRFSGRQFSNSRSEMNVSTLELGDSALYLCASTLEPSTDTQYFGPGTRLTVL.

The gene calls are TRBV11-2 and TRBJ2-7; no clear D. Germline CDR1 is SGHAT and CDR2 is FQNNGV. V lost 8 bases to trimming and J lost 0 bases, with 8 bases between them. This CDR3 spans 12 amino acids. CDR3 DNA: TGTGCCAGCGGCACGGGCTCCTACGAGCAGTACTTC. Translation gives CASGTGSYEQYF.

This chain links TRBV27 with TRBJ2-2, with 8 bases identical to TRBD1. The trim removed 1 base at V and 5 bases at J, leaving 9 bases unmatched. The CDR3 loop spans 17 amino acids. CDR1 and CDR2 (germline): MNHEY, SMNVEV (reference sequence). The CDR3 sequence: CASSLFRTGRRTGELFF. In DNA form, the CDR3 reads TGTGCCAGCAGTTTATTCCGGACAGGGAGAAGGACCGGGGAGCTGTTTTTT.

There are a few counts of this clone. As DNA, the CDR3 is TGTGCCAGCAGTCCCGAGGGGGGTTACACTGAAGCTTTCTTT. This gives the protein CASSPEGGYTEAFF. The chain is built from TRBV2 and TRBJ1-1, with TRBD1 as a possible D gene (6 bases). Trimming shortened V by 5 bases and J by 3 bases, and 13 bases separated the two germline ends. Per germline, CDR1 SNHLY and CDR2 FYNNEI. The CDR3 contains 14 residues.

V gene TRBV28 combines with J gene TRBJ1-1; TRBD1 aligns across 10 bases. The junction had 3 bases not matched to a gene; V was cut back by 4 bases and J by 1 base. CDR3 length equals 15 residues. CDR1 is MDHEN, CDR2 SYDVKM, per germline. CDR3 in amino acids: CASSSGTGENTEAFF. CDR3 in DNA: TGTGCCAGCAGTTCGGGGACAGGGGAGAACACTGAAGCTTTCTTT. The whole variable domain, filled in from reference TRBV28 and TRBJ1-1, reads DVKVTQSSRYLVKRTGEKVFLECVQDMDHENMFWYRQDPGLGLRLIYFSYDVKMKEKGDIPEGYSVSREKKERFSLILESASTNQTSMYLCASSSGTGENTEAFFGQGTRLTVV.

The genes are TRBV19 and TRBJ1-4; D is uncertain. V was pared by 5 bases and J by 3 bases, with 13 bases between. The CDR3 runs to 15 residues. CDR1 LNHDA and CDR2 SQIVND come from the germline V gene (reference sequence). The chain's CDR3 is CASSPRAGANEKLFF. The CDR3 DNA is TGTGCCAGTAGTCCCCGGGCGGGTGCTAATGAAAAACTGTTTTTT.

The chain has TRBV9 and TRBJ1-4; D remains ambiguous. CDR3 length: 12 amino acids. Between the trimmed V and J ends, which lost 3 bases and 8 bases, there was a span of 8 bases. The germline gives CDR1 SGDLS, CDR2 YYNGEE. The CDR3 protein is CASSGISEKLFF. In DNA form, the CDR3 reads TGTGCCAGCAGCGGGATTAGCGAAAAACTGTTTTTT.

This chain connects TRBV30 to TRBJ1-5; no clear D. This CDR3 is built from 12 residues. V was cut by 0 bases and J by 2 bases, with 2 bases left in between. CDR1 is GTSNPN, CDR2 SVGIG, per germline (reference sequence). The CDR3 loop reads CAWSVRNQPQHF. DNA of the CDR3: TGTGCCTGGAGTGTACGCAATCAGCCCCAGCATTTT.

The CDR3 nucleotides read TGCGCCAGCAGTCAAAGGCCCCGGGACACTTCCTACGAGCAGTACTTC. Encoded protein: CASSQRPRDTSYEQYF. V gene TRBV23-1 combines with J gene TRBJ2-5; possible D gene TRBD1, 6 bases. Gene TRBJ2-7 matches the end of the DNA better, so the J call may be wrong. TRBV23-1 is treated as an ORF (open reading frame) with a function not yet certain. The CDR3 runs to 16 residues.

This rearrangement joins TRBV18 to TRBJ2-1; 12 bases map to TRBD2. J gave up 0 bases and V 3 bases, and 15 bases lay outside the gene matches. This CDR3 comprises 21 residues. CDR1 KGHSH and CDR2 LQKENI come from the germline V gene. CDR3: CASSPTALAGGPYSSYNEQFF. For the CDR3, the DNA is TGTGCCAGCTCACCGACCGCCCTAGCGGGAGGGCCTTATTCCTCCTACAATGAGCAGTTCTTC.

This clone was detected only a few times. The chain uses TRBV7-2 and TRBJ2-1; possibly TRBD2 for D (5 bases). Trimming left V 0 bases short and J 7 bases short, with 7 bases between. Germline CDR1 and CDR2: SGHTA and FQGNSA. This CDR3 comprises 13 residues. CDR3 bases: TGTGCCAGCAGCTTAGCGCGGACTAATGAGCAGTTCTTC. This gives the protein CASSLARTNEQFF.

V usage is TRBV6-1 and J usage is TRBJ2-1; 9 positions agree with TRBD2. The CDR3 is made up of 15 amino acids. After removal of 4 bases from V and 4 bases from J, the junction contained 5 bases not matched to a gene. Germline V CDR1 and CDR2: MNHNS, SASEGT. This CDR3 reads CASSGAGGPYNEQFF. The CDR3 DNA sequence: TGTGCCAGCAGTGGTGCGGGAGGGCCTTACAATGAGCAGTTCTTC.

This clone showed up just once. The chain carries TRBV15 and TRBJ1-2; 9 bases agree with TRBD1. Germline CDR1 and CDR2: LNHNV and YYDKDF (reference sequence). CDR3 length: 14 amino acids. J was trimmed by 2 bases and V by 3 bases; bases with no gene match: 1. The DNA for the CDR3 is TGTGCCACCAGCAGTACAGGGGGCAACTATGGCTACACCTTC. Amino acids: CATSSTGGNYGYTF. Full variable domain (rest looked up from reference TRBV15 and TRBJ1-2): DAMVIQNPRYQVTQFGKPVTLSCSQTLNHNVMYWYQQKSSQAPKLLFHYYDKDFNNEADTPDNFQSRRPNTSFCFLDIRSPGLGDTAMYLCATSSTGGNYGYTFGSGTRLTVV.

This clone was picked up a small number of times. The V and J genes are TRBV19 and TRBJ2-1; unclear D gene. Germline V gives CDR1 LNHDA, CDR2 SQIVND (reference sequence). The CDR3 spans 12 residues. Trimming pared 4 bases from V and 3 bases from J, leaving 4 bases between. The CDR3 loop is CASSSDYNEQFF. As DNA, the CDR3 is TGTGCCAGTAGTAGTGACTACAATGAGCAGTTCTTC.

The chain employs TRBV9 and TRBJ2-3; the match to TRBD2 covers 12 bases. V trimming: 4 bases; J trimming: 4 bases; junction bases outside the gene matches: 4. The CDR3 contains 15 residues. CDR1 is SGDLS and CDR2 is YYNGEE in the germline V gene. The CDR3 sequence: CASSLAGGPSDTQYF. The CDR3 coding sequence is TGTGCCAGCAGCCTAGCGGGAGGGCCCTCAGATACGCAGTATTTT.

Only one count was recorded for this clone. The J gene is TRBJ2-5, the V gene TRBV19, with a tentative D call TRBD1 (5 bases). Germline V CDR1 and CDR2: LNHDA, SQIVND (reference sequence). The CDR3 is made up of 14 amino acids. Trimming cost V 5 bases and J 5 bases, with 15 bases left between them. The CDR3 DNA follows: TGTGCCAGTAGTCCAGGGCCGATGACGGAGACCCAGTACTTC. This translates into CASSPGPMTETQYF.

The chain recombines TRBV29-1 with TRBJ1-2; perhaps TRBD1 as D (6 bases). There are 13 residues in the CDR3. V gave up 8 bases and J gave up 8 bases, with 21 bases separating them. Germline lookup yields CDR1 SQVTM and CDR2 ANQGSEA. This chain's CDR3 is CSSTVGADVGYTF. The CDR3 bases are TGCAGCTCCACAGTGGGGGCGGATGTAGGCTACACCTTC.

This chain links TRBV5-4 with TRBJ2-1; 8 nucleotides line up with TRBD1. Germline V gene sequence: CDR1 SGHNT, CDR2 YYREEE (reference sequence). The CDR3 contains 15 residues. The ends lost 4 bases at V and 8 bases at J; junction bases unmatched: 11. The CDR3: CASSLSTGVRHEQFF. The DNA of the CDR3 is TGTGCCAGCAGCCTATCGACAGGGGTCAGGCATGAGCAGTTCTTC.

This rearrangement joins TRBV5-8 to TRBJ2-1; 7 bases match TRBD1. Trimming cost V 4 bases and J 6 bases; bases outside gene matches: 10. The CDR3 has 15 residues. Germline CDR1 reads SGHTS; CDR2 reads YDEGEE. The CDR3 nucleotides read TGTGCCAGCAGCCCAAAGGGGGCAGGAACCAATGAGCAGTTCTTC. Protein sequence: CASSPKGAGTNEQFF.

The CDR3 DNA sequence: TGTGCCAGCAGCTTACGGGAAAACAATCAGCCCCAGCATTTT. Its translation is CASSLRENNQPQHF. The chain joins TRBV7-8 to TRBJ1-5; no clear D. CDR1 and CDR2 from the germline V gene are SGHVS and FQNEAQ. V gave up 2 bases and J gave up 3 bases, with 8 bases separating them. This CDR3 region has 14 residues.

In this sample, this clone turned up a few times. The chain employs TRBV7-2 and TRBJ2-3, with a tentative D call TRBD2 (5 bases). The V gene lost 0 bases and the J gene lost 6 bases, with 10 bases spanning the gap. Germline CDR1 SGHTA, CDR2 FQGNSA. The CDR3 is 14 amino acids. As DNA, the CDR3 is TGTGCCAGCAGCTTAGCCCACTTAGCGGATACGCAGTATTTT. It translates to CASSLAHLADTQYF.

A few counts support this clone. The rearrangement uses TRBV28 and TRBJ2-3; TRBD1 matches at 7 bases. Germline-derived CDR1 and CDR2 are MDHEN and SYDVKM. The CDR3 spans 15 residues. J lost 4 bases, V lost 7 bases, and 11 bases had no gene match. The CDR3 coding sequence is TGTGCCAGCACTTCGACAGGGTCAGGGTCAGATACGCAGTATTTT. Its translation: CASTSTGSGSDTQYF.

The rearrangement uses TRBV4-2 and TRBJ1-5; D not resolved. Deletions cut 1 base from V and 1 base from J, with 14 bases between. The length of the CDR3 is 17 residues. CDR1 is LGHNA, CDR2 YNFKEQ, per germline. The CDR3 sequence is CASSQGIDPRSNQPQHF. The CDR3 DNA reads TGTGCCAGCAGCCAAGGAATAGATCCAAGAAGCAATCAGCCCCAGCATTTT.

In nucleotides, the CDR3 is TGTGCCAGCAGTTACTCAGGGGGGGGCTACACCTTC. Amino acid sequence: CASSYSGGGYTF. V usage is TRBV2 and J usage is TRBJ1-2, with TRBD1 identical over 7 bases. J gave up 8 bases and V 5 bases, and 5 bases lay outside the gene matches. This CDR3 has 12 residues. Looked up from germline, CDR1 is SNHLY and CDR2 is FYNNEI.

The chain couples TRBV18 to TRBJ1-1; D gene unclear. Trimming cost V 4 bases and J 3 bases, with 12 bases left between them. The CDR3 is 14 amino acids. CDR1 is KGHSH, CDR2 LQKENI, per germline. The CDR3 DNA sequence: TGTGCCAGCTCACTACGGGTAGGAGACACTGAAGCTTTCTTT. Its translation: CASSLRVGDTEAFF.

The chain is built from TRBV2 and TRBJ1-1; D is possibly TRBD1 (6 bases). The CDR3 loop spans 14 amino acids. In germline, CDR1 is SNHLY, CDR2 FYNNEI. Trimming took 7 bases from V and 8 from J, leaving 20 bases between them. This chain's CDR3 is CASTPPGMRGEAFF. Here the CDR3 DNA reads TGTGCCAGCACCCCGCCCGGAATGAGGGGGGAAGCTTTCTTT.

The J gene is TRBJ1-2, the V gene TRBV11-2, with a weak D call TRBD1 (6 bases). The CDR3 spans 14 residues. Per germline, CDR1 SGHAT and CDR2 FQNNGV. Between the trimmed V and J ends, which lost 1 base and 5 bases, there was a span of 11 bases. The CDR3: CASSLADRRYGYTF. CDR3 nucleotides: TGTGCCAGCAGCTTAGCCGACAGGAGGTATGGCTACACCTTC.

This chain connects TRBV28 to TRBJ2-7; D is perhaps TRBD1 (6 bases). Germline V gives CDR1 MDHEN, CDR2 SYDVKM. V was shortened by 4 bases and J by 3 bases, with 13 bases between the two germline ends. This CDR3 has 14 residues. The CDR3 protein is CASSSPTGFYEQYF. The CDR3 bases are TGTGCCAGCAGTTCCCCGACAGGATTCTACGAGCAGTACTTC.

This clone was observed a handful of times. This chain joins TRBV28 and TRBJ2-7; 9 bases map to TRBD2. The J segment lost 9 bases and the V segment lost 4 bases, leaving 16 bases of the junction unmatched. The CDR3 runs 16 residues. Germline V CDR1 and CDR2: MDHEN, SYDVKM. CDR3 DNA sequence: TGTGCCAGCAGTTCTCCCAGGGGAGCGGGGGGACGAAGGCAGTACTTC. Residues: CASSSPRGAGGRRQYF.

CDR3 in DNA: TGTGCCAGCAGCTTCCGGACAGGATACAATGAGCAGTTCTTC. As protein: CASSFRTGYNEQFF. The V and J genes are TRBV13 and TRBJ2-1; 7 nucleotides match TRBD1. The V gene end was trimmed by 3 bases and the J gene end by 4 bases; junction bases not matched to a gene: 3. Per the germline V gene, CDR1 is PRHDT and CDR2 is FYEKMQ (reference sequence). This CDR3 is 14 amino acids long.

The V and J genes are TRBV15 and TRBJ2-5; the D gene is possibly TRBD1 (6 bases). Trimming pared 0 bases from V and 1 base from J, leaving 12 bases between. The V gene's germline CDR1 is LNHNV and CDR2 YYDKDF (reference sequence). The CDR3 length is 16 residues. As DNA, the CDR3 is TGTGCCACCAGCAGAGATCGGGCAGGGGCCCAAGAGACCCAGTACTTC. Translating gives CATSRDRAGAQETQYF.

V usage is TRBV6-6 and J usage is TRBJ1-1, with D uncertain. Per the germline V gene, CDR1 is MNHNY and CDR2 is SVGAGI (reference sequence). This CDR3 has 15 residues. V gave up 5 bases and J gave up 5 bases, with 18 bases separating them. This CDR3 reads CASSPQPGSRTEAFF. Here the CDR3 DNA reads TGTGCCAGCAGTCCCCAACCCGGGAGTCGGACTGAAGCTTTCTTT.